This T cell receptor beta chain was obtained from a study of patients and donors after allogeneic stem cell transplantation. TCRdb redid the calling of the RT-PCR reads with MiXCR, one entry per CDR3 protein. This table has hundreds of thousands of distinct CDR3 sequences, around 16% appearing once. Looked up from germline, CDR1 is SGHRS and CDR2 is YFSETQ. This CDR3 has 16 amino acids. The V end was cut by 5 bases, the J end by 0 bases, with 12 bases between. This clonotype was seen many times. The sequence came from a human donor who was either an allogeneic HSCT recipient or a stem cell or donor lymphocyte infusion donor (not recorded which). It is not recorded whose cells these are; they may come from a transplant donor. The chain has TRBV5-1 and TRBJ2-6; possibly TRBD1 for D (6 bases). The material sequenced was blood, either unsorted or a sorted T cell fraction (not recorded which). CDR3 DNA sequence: TGCGCCAGCAGTCCACAGGGCGGCTCTGGGGCCAACGTCCTGACTTTC. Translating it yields CASSPQGGSGANVLTF.